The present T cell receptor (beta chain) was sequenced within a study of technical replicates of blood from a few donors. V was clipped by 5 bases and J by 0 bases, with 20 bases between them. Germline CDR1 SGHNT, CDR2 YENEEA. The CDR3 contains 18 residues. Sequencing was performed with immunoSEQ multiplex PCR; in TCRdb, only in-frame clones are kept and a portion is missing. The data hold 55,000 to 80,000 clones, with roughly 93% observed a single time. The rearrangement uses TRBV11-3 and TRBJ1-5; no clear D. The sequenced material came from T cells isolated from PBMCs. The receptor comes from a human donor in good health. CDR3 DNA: TGTGCCAGCAGCCACTCTCTACCATATCATGGTAGCAATCAGCCCCAGCATTTT. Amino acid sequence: CASSHSLPYHGSNQPQHF.